A selection of T cell receptor beta chains follows, all from one sample in a study of spatial heterogeneity in lung cancer. TCRdb recomputed calls from the 5' RACE reads with MiXCR, one row per CDR3 protein. The sample consists of roughly 8,400 distinct CDR3 sequences, about 12% of them appearing once. The specimen comprised lung tumor tissue, sampled at surgery. The receptors were gathered from a male donor with early-stage non-small cell lung cancer. The CDR3 runs from the conserved cysteine through the conserved F or W. Each record gives: D gene, V gene, CDR3 length, J gene, CDR3 protein. The D gene is left open where the match is weak.

NA	TRBV18	11	TRBJ2-3	CASSPSDTQYF
NA	TRBV7-9	13	TRBJ2-5	CASSLGGEETQYF
TRBD1	TRBV20-1	14	TRBJ1-1	CSARGYRGHTEAFF
TRBD2	TRBV29-1	13	TRBJ2-7	CSVALAGTYEQYF
NA	TRBV12-3/TRBV12-4	16	TRBJ2-1	CASSPQRAFSYNEQFF
TRBD1	TRBV5-1	13	TRBJ1-4	CASSHQGGEKLFF
NA	TRBV6-5	13	TRBJ1-6	CASSYNRASPLHF
TRBD2	TRBV20-1	12	TRBJ2-7	CSALAGGGEQYF
NA	TRBV28	15	TRBJ2-2	CASSFDRSNTGELFF
NA	TRBV7-2	15	TRBJ1-5	CASSLEGTVNQPQHF
TRBD1	TRBV10-3	12	TRBJ1-1	CATTGDKTEAFF
TRBD1	TRBV5-5	15	TRBJ2-7	CASSFFGTVSYEQYF
TRBD1	TRBV5-1	15	TRBJ1-4	CASSLDRGLNEKLFF
TRBD2	TRBV5-4	16	TRBJ2-3	CASSLDFAGGGDTQYF
NA	TRBV5-1	13	TRBJ2-2	CASSPSNTGELFF
NA	TRBV10-3	13	TRBJ1-1	CAISAGGNTEAFF
NA	TRBV27	16	TRBJ2-1	CASSFRGSDAYNEQFF
TRBD2	TRBV2	14	TRBJ2-3	CASSRLAETDTQYF
TRBD2	TRBV4-3	15	TRBJ2-1	CASSAGVGKVNEQFF
TRBD2	TRBV20-1	16	TRBJ2-1	CSAPLGAGGPYNEQFF
NA	TRBV11-2	12	TRBJ1-5	CARGVGNQSQHF
NA	TRBV7-2	15	TRBJ2-7	CASSPQASSRVEQYF
TRBD1	TRBV29-1	16	TRBJ1-1	CSVANRLGQGHTEAFF
NA	TRBV11-2	13	TRBJ2-7	CASSFGGTREQYF
NA	TRBV19	14	TRBJ2-1	CASSIAVTRNEQFF
TRBD2	TRBV7-3	16	TRBJ2-7	CASSAGLAGADNEQYF
NA	TRBV7-2	14	TRBJ1-2	CASSRGGLNYGYTF
TRBD2	TRBV6-5	15	TRBJ2-1	CASSSGLAGVNEQFF
NA	TRBV5-5	15	TRBJ1-1	CASSYSFGGNTEAFF
NA	TRBV6-5	13	TRBJ2-2	CASSYGRTGELFF
TRBD2	TRBV5-4	17	TRBJ2-5	CASSLDPTSGRGETQYF
NA	TRBV5-6	17	TRBJ2-2	CASSLEGGGSTGMELFF
TRBD1	TRBV20-1	19	TRBJ1-6	CSASQSYRGYAGSDSPLHF
TRBD1	TRBV20-1	13	TRBJ1-1	CSARDQGDTEAFF
TRBD2	TRBV20-1	14	TRBJ2-7	CSASKSGRAAEQYF
NA	TRBV4-1	14	TRBJ1-1	CASSPLEAGAEAFF
TRBD2	TRBV29-1	13	TRBJ2-1	CSTGLAGYNEQFF
TRBD1	TRBV11-2	14	TRBJ1-2	CASSTPTGVDGYTF
NA	TRBV9	13	TRBJ2-7	CASSVGDGYEQYF